The source of this T cell receptor (beta chain) is a study of Tregs in tolerant kidney transplant recipients. V lost 5 bases to trimming and J lost 5 bases; unmatched junction nucleotides: 6. Per the germline V gene, CDR1 is SGHTA and CDR2 is FQGNSA. The length of the CDR3 is 16 residues. Related graft donors supplied nonmyeloablative bone marrow transplants, and mixed chimerism was transient. Of note for this clone: Antigen specificity is unknown.

Study conclusions and caveats: Activated donor B cell expansion appeared to reveal the most relevant donor-specific TCRbeta repertoire. The small number of patients limits these findings pending further validation.

Libraries were prepared by immunoSEQ multiplex PCR; TCRdb keeps only in-frame clonotypes and omits some of them. The sample has tens of thousands of clones, 93% seen once. The sequencing here drew on CD4+ T cells from blood (PBMCs), taken 12 months after the transplant. The chain carries TRBV7-2 and TRBJ2-2, with 12 positions matching TRBD2. The clonotype was recovered from a human patient who received a combined kidney and bone marrow transplant. Some T cells could come from the graft donor. The CDR3 nucleotides read TGTGCCAGCAGCACGAGACTAGCGGGGGTAACCGGGGAGCTGTTTTTT. As protein: CASSTRLAGVTGELFF.